This T cell receptor beta chain was recovered during a study of shared clonotypes between healthy human individuals. The protocol was immunoSEQ multiplex PCR, while the TCRdb copy is restricted to in-frame clones and leaves out a portion. This table holds roughly 1 million clones, 78% found once. Trimming removed 7 bases at V and 0 bases at J, with 13 bases between. The CDR3 totals 15 residues. Germline values: CDR1 MDHEN, CDR2 SYDVKM. The rearrangement uses TRBV28 and TRBJ1-5; no reliable D call. Sequencing was done on a sample of memory CD4+ T cells from PBMCs. Subset defined: CD45RA-negative fraction. This sequence originates from a man aged 18 to 29 in good health. Some clones in this sample may be carry-over from other donors' samples. The CDR3, as DNA: TGTGCCAGCAACAAAGGACGGACTAGCAATCAGCCCCAGCATTTT. Protein: CASNKGRTSNQPQHF.